This TCR beta chain was identified in a study of T cell responses to AZD1222 COVID-19 vaccine. The CDR3 spans 16 residues. Germline assignment: CDR1 SGHVS and CDR2 FQNEAQ. V shed 4 bases, J shed 2 bases, and the junction held 7 bases outside the gene matches. As concerns this clone: Its specificity is not known.

Repertoires were generated with immunoSEQ multiplex PCR, while TCRdb's copy carries only in-frame clones and drops some. Here the sample spans roughly 170,000 clones, over 80% being singletons. Findings of the study overall: Repertoires were obtained solely post-peak T cell response.

The rearrangement uses TRBV7-8 and TRBJ2-7; 11 bases map to TRBD2. This sequence originates from an adult in good health. The sample in question was peripheral blood, obtained on day 0 of AZD1222 vaccination. In DNA form, the CDR3 reads TGTGCCAGCAGCTCAGGACTAGCGGGCGTAACCTACGAGCAGTACTTC. Its protein is CASSSGLAGVTYEQYF.